The source of this T cell receptor (beta chain) is a study of beta chain features in type 1 diabetes. CD45RO/CCR7/CD25/CD127/CD95/CD27 separated CD4+ naive, central memory, regulatory and stem cell-like memory cells by sorting. As every portion of the isolated RNA was reverse transcribed, the sequencing read expressed TCRB transcripts. Assay used: immunoSEQ multiplex PCR; TCRdb lists only in-frame clones, some missing. This table has 640,000 or so clones, 13% appearing once. The study, taken as a whole, reports: Among patients, naive, central memory and Treg TCRB repertoires appeared more similar than among healthy donors. Type 1 diabetes patients had TCRB CDR3s that were shorter (moderately but significantly so) in all four CD4+ subsets.

Turning to this clone: What it binds is unknown.

In germline, CDR1 is ENHRY, CDR2 SYGVKD. The V and J ends lost 3 bases and 0 bases, in that order; junction bases with no gene match: 5. The CDR3 is made up of 15 amino acids. The J gene is TRBJ2-7, the V gene TRBV10-3; 7 bases are shared with TRBD1. This TCR came from a man between 18 and 35 years old with type 1 diabetes. Sequences were obtained from naive CD4+ T cells from blood. The CDR3 reads CAISDRDRSSYEQYF. The CDR3 coding sequence is TGTGCCATCAGTGACCGGGACAGATCCTCCTACGAGCAGTACTTC.